This passage covers 2 T cell receptor beta chains from one sample sequenced in a study of identical twins. TCRdb recomputed calls from the 5' RACE reads with MiXCR, one row per CDR3 protein. The table records approximately 500,000 distinct CDR3 sequences, nearly 15% of them present only once. The sample was also reused in another study, on yellow fever vaccine responses in identical twins.

What was sequenced was CD4+ T cells sorted from blood. These TCRs come from a woman aged 18-29 years in good health.

The CDR3 DNA sequence: TGCAGTGCCGGACTAGCGGGAGATACGCAGTATTTT. It codes for CSAGLAGDTQYF. The chain carries TRBV20-1 and TRBJ2-3; 11 bases are shared with TRBD2. CDR3 length equals 12 residues. Trimming at V came to 6 bases and at J to 5 bases, leaving 1 base not matched to a gene. The germline V gene has CDR1 DFQATT and CDR2 SNEGSKA (reference sequence).

The chain has TRBV6-5 and TRBJ1-5; 7 bases match TRBD1. CDR3 length: 17 amino acids. V was clipped by 4 bases and J by 0 bases; unmatched bases: 9. Germline V gene data show CDR1 as MNHEY and CDR2 as SVGAGI. The chain's CDR3 is CASSLVVGQYSNQPQHF. CDR3 bases: TGTGCCAGCAGTTTGGTAGTGGGACAGTATAGCAATCAGCCCCAGCATTTT.